Listed below are T cell receptor beta chains from one sample, sequenced in a study of blood T cell repertoires in COVID-19. Method: immunoSEQ multiplex PCR; TCRdb's copy keeps in-frame clones and lacks some. The sample has fewer than 350,000 clones; around nine tenths are singletons. Material: peripheral blood. Every receptor here comes from a woman between 65 and 79 years old with COVID-19, enrolled during active disease. The CDR3 runs from the conserved cysteine through the conserved F or W. The order of the fields is V gene, J gene, D gene, clone size, CDR3 DNA, CDR3 protein. A D gene is named only where the DNA matches it firmly. A clone size is listed for some rows: how often the clone was seen (once, few, many), or a class if it is expanded.

v_gene: TRBV4-3
j_gene: TRBJ1-2
d_gene: NA
abundance: once
CDR3nt: TGCGCCAGCAGCCTCCTTGGCCAGGGTATTTGGGGCTACACCTTC
CDR3aa: CASSLLGQGIWGYTF

v_gene: TRBV7-2
j_gene: TRBJ2-3
d_gene: TRBD2
abundance: NA
CDR3nt: TGTGCCAGCAGCCCGTCCGGGACTACCACAGATACGCAGTATTTT
CDR3aa: CASSPSGTTTDTQYF

v_gene: TRBV7-9
j_gene: TRBJ2-1
d_gene: NA
abundance: NA
CDR3nt: TGTGCCAGCAGCTCGGACGTCCGGGGGATAGAGCAGTTCTTC
CDR3aa: CASSSDVRGIEQFF

v_gene: TRBV9
j_gene: TRBJ2-5
d_gene: TRBD1
abundance: NA
CDR3nt: TGTGCCAGCAGCTTTTCGGGGACAGAAGAGACCCAGTACTTC
CDR3aa: CASSFSGTEETQYF

v_gene: TRBV27
j_gene: TRBJ2-1
d_gene: TRBD1
abundance: once
CDR3nt: TGTGCCAGCAGTTTACGACAGGGGTTGGGCAATGAGCAGTTCTTC
CDR3aa: CASSLRQGLGNEQFF

v_gene: TRBV7-2
j_gene: TRBJ1-2
d_gene: NA
abundance: NA
CDR3nt: TGTGCCAGCAGCTTAAGGGACATTCCCGGACCCTCTGGCTACACCTTC
CDR3aa: CASSLRDIPGPSGYTF

v_gene: TRBV12-1
j_gene: TRBJ1-1
d_gene: NA
abundance: once
CDR3nt: TGTGCCAGCAGCTTTAGGGGTTACACTGAAGCTTTCTTT
CDR3aa: CASSFRGYTEAFF

v_gene: TRBV5-4
j_gene: TRBJ1-1
d_gene: NA
abundance: NA
CDR3nt: TGTGCCAGCAGCCACAGACAGGTCGACACTGAAGCTTTCTTT
CDR3aa: CASSHRQVDTEAFF

v_gene: TRBV4-1
j_gene: TRBJ2-1
d_gene: TRBD2
abundance: NA
CDR3nt: TGCGCCACCTCCCCCTGGAGGCTAGCGGGGATGAATGAGCAGTTCTTC
CDR3aa: CATSPWRLAGMNEQFF

v_gene: TRBV10-3
j_gene: TRBJ1-2
d_gene: TRBD1
abundance: NA
CDR3nt: TGTGCCATCAGCGTGACAGGGGGGGACTATGGCTACACCTTC
CDR3aa: CAISVTGGDYGYTF

v_gene: TRBV30
j_gene: TRBJ2-5
d_gene: TRBD2
abundance: NA
CDR3nt: TGTGCCTGGAGTGCGGGGGGACAAGAGACCCAGTACTTC
CDR3aa: CAWSAGGQETQYF

v_gene: TRBV4-1
j_gene: TRBJ1-1
d_gene: NA
abundance: NA
CDR3nt: TGCGCCAGCAGCCAAGTAGCCCCCACTGAAGCTTTCTTT
CDR3aa: CASSQVAPTEAFF

v_gene: TRBV2
j_gene: TRBJ1-5
d_gene: NA
abundance: NA
CDR3nt: TGTGCCAGCAGTGCGGGGGGAGGGGGCAATCAGCCCCAGCATTTT
CDR3aa: CASSAGGGGNQPQHF

v_gene: TRBV15
j_gene: TRBJ2-5
d_gene: TRBD2
abundance: NA
CDR3nt: TGTGCCACCAGCCCTCTGACTAGCTTGCAAGAGACCCAGTACTTC
CDR3aa: CATSPLTSLQETQYF

v_gene: TRBV10-3
j_gene: TRBJ1-5
d_gene: NA
abundance: NA
CDR3nt: TGTGCCATCAGTGTTTCCGGAGGCAATCAGCCCCAGCATTTT
CDR3aa: CAISVSGGNQPQHF

v_gene: TRBV28
j_gene: TRBJ2-1
d_gene: NA
abundance: NA
CDR3nt: TGTGCCAGCTTCGCGCACAGAGTCAGGGGGGACGAGCAGTTCTTC
CDR3aa: CASFAHRVRGDEQFF

v_gene: TRBV6-1
j_gene: TRBJ1-3
d_gene: NA
abundance: NA
CDR3nt: TGTGCCAGCAGTGAATCCTCAGATCTGGGAAACACCATATATTTT
CDR3aa: CASSESSDLGNTIYF

v_gene: TRBV11-2
j_gene: TRBJ2-1
d_gene: NA
abundance: NA
CDR3nt: TGTGCCAGCAGCTTAGCCTACCCCTACAATGAGCAGTTCTTC
CDR3aa: CASSLAYPYNEQFF

v_gene: TRBV7-2
j_gene: TRBJ2-7
d_gene: NA
abundance: NA
CDR3nt: TGTGCCAGCAGCCCGGGAGTCCCCTACGAGCAGTACTTC
CDR3aa: CASSPGVPYEQYF

v_gene: TRBV7-9
j_gene: TRBJ1-5
d_gene: TRBD1
abundance: NA
CDR3nt: TGTGCCAGCAGCTTAGGAGGCAGGGGGCGATTCAATCAGCCCCAGCATTTT
CDR3aa: CASSLGGRGRFNQPQHF

v_gene: TRBV5-4
j_gene: TRBJ1-1
d_gene: NA
abundance: NA
CDR3nt: TGTGCCAGCAGCTCAGACAGACGGACTGAAGCTTTCTTT
CDR3aa: CASSSDRRTEAFF

v_gene: TRBV10-1
j_gene: TRBJ2-7
d_gene: TRBD2
abundance: once
CDR3nt: TGCGCCAGCAGTGAGTCGCTAGCGGGGAGCGAGCAGTACTTC
CDR3aa: CASSESLAGSEQYF

v_gene: TRBV7-9
j_gene: TRBJ2-3
d_gene: NA
abundance: NA
CDR3nt: TGTGCCAGCAGTCCTCAGCCGGGTACGCAGTATTTT
CDR3aa: CASSPQPGTQYF

v_gene: TRBV27
j_gene: TRBJ1-5
d_gene: TRBD1
abundance: once
CDR3nt: TGTGCCAGCAGTTCACAAACAGGGGGGGGTCAGCCCCAGCATTTT
CDR3aa: CASSSQTGGGQPQHF

v_gene: TRBV4-1
j_gene: TRBJ1-1
d_gene: NA
abundance: NA
CDR3nt: TGCGCCAGCAGCCAGCGACATGATGGGACTGAAGCTTTCTTT
CDR3aa: CASSQRHDGTEAFF

v_gene: TRBV6-5
j_gene: TRBJ2-3
d_gene: TRBD1
abundance: NA
CDR3nt: TGTGCCAGCAGTCTTACAGGGGAAGCGCAGTATTTT
CDR3aa: CASSLTGEAQYF